This T cell receptor (beta chain) was documented in a study of OX40 agonist ivuxolimab in advanced cancers. Overall study: The study enrolled dose-escalation patients with hepatocellular carcinoma, melanoma, renal cell or head and neck cancer. Notes on the study in general: With doses of 0.1 to 3.0 mg/kg, CD4+ and CD8+ blood T cells had undergone clonal expansion by week 6. Mean expanded clone counts were higher in CD8+ than CD4+ T cells. Researchers did not determine the expanded peripheral T cells' antigen specificity.

Points on this clone: Its antigen remains unknown.

Trimming took 1 base from V and 0 from J, leaving 13 bases between them. CDR3 size: 16 residues. Germline CDR1 SGDLS, CDR2 YYNGEE. This table comes from immunoSEQ multiplex PCR, and its TCRdb copy is limited to in-frame clones, with some not included. The sample yields fewer than 25,000 clones, about 83% seen once. This sequence joins TRBV9 and TRBJ1-1; a weak D match, TRBD1 (6 bases). The sample here was CD4+ or CD8+ T cells sorted from blood, taken in a trial of the OX40 agonist ivuxolimab. This clonotype was obtained from an adult with an advanced solid tumor such as melanoma, head and neck, liver or kidney cancer. The CDR3 sequence: CASSVWDTPMNTEAFF. CDR3 DNA sequence: TGTGCCAGCAGCGTATGGGACACCCCGATGAACACTGAAGCTTTCTTT.